The rows below give T cell receptor beta chains drawn from one sample of a study of blood T cell repertoires in COVID-19. Here immunoSEQ multiplex PCR was the method, and the copy in TCRdb shows in-frame clones only, minus some. The sample carries under 200,000 clones, 89% recorded once. The sequencing sample was made of PBMCs or T cells enriched from blood (not recorded which). The receptors were gathered from a woman under 30 who had recovered from COVID-19. CDR3s include the opening cysteine and the closing phenylalanine or tryptophan. A D gene is named only where the DNA matches it firmly. The size of a clone is reported for some rows only, either as once, few or many, or as a class for expanded clones.

j_call: TRBJ1-1
clone_size: .
v_call: TRBV2
d_call: .
cdr3_nt: TGTGCCAGCAGTGAGGGAGGGAAGGGGACTGAAGCTTTCTTT
cdr3_aa: CASSEGGKGTEAFF

j_call: TRBJ1-1
clone_size: .
v_call: TRBV29-1
d_call: .
cdr3_nt: TGCAGCGTTGAAGATTTCACAGGGTGGGGAGACACTGAAGCTTTCTTT
cdr3_aa: CSVEDFTGWGDTEAFF

j_call: TRBJ1-5
clone_size: .
v_call: TRBV6-5
d_call: TRBD1
cdr3_nt: TGTGCCAGCAGGAACCCAGGGGGCGGCAATCAGCCCCAGCATTTT
cdr3_aa: CASRNPGGGNQPQHF

j_call: TRBJ2-7
clone_size: .
v_call: TRBV6-1
d_call: TRBD1
cdr3_nt: TGTGCCAGCAGTGAAACCTGGGACAGGGGGCGCTACGAGCAGTACTTC
cdr3_aa: CASSETWDRGRYEQYF

j_call: TRBJ1-3
clone_size: .
v_call: TRBV13
d_call: .
cdr3_nt: TGTGCCAGCAGCCCCCCTCTACAGGGAATTAGAAACACCATATATTTT
cdr3_aa: CASSPPLQGIRNTIYF

j_call: TRBJ1-2
clone_size: .
v_call: TRBV7-9
d_call: .
cdr3_nt: TGTGCCAGCAGCTCGACCTCCAAGGGGGTTGGCTACACCTTC
cdr3_aa: CASSSTSKGVGYTF

j_call: TRBJ1-1
clone_size: .
v_call: TRBV7-2
d_call: .
cdr3_nt: TGTGCCAGCAGCTTAGGTCGGGGTACGAACACTGAAGCTTTCTTT
cdr3_aa: CASSLGRGTNTEAFF

j_call: TRBJ2-2
clone_size: .
v_call: TRBV11-2
d_call: TRBD2
cdr3_nt: TGTGCCAGCAGCCCGCGCGTCCAGGGACTAGTTAGCGGGGAGCTGTTTTTT
cdr3_aa: CASSPRVQGLVSGELFF

j_call: TRBJ1-6
clone_size: .
v_call: TRBV6-5
d_call: .
cdr3_nt: TGTGCCAGCAGTTTAGGACAGTTTTCACCCCTCCACTTT
cdr3_aa: CASSLGQFSPLHF

j_call: TRBJ1-1
clone_size: .
v_call: TRBV27
d_call: TRBD1
cdr3_nt: TGTGCCAGCAGTACAACAGGGGTTAGGGGTTTGGGGGATGAAGCTTTCTTT
cdr3_aa: CASSTTGVRGLGDEAFF

j_call: TRBJ1-2
clone_size: .
v_call: TRBV7-2
d_call: .
cdr3_nt: TGTGCCAGCAGCTTTGGTGGGAGCTATGGCTACACCTTC
cdr3_aa: CASSFGGSYGYTF

j_call: TRBJ1-2
clone_size: .
v_call: TRBV12-3/TRBV12-4
d_call: .
cdr3_nt: TGTGCCAGCAGTTTAGGGCAGGACTATGGCTACACCTTC
cdr3_aa: CASSLGQDYGYTF

j_call: TRBJ1-2
clone_size: .
v_call: TRBV6-1
d_call: .
cdr3_nt: TGTGCCAGCAGTGAAGTAAGAGGAGTCTATGGCTACACCTTC
cdr3_aa: CASSEVRGVYGYTF

j_call: TRBJ2-3
clone_size: .
v_call: TRBV7-9
d_call: TRBD2
cdr3_nt: TGTGCCAGCAGCCCTCGACTAGCGGGGGGCCTGACTAGCACAGATACGCAGTATTTT
cdr3_aa: CASSPRLAGGLTSTDTQYF

j_call: TRBJ1-5
clone_size: .
v_call: TRBV19
d_call: TRBD1
cdr3_nt: TGTGCCAGTAGTGGGAAGACAGGGTGGATGGATCAGCCCCAGCATTTT
cdr3_aa: CASSGKTGWMDQPQHF

j_call: TRBJ2-1
clone_size: .
v_call: TRBV13
d_call: TRBD2
cdr3_nt: TGTGCCAGCAGCCCCGGGACTAGCAGAGGGAATGAGCAGTTCTTC
cdr3_aa: CASSPGTSRGNEQFF

j_call: TRBJ1-2
clone_size: once
v_call: TRBV27
d_call: .
cdr3_nt: TGTGCCAGCAGTTTACGGGCCCTAGGAGGCTATGGCTACACCTTC
cdr3_aa: CASSLRALGGYGYTF

j_call: TRBJ1-1
clone_size: .
v_call: TRBV14
d_call: .
cdr3_nt: TGTGCCAGCAGCCAAGAATTCAGGGGAGCTGAAGCTTTCTTT
cdr3_aa: CASSQEFRGAEAFF

j_call: TRBJ1-4
clone_size: .
v_call: TRBV18
d_call: TRBD1
cdr3_nt: TGTGCCAGCTCGTCCGCCGGGACAGGTGCCGAGGGACTGTTTTTT
cdr3_aa: CASSSAGTGAEGLFF

j_call: TRBJ1-2
clone_size: .
v_call: TRBV4-1
d_call: .
cdr3_nt: TGCGCCAGCAGCCAAGAGGGGCGACCAAATGGCTACACCTTC
cdr3_aa: CASSQEGRPNGYTF

j_call: TRBJ1-4
clone_size: .
v_call: TRBV18
d_call: .
cdr3_nt: TGTGCCAGCTCACCCAAACCCTTCGGGGTGGCAGGTGAAAAACTGTTTTTT
cdr3_aa: CASSPKPFGVAGEKLFF

j_call: TRBJ2-3
clone_size: .
v_call: TRBV10-3
d_call: TRBD2
cdr3_nt: TGTGCCATCAAACCGGGACTAGCGGGCACAGATACGCAGTATTTT
cdr3_aa: CAIKPGLAGTDTQYF

j_call: TRBJ2-4
clone_size: .
v_call: TRBV7-2
d_call: .
cdr3_nt: TGTGCCAGCAGCTTATCTCAAGGGGCTTCCAAAAACATTCAGTACTTC
cdr3_aa: CASSLSQGASKNIQYF

j_call: TRBJ2-4
clone_size: .
v_call: TRBV4-1
d_call: .
cdr3_nt: TGCGCCAGCAGCCAGACAAGAGAAAGTATAGCCAAAAACATTCAGTACTTC
cdr3_aa: CASSQTRESIAKNIQYF

j_call: TRBJ1-1
clone_size: .
v_call: TRBV5-5
d_call: .
cdr3_nt: TGTGCCAGCAGCTTGGGCCCGGGTACTGAAGCTTTCTTT
cdr3_aa: CASSLGPGTEAFF

j_call: TRBJ1-2
clone_size: .
v_call: TRBV14
d_call: .
cdr3_nt: TGTGCCAGCAGTCCGGGGGGGTATGGCTACACCTTC
cdr3_aa: CASSPGGYGYTF

j_call: TRBJ2-6
clone_size: .
v_call: TRBV19
d_call: TRBD1
cdr3_nt: TGTGCCAGTAGTATCGACAGGGGGAGTGGGGCCAACGTCCTGACTTTC
cdr3_aa: CASSIDRGSGANVLTF

j_call: TRBJ1-5
clone_size: .
v_call: TRBV5-5
d_call: .
cdr3_nt: TGTGCCAGCAGCGCGGCCGTTGGAGGGGTCAATCAGCCCCAGCATTTT
cdr3_aa: CASSAAVGGVNQPQHF

j_call: TRBJ2-1
clone_size: once
v_call: TRBV9
d_call: TRBD1
cdr3_nt: TGTGCCAGCACCAAGGGGGCTCAACAATACAATGAGCAGTTCTTC
cdr3_aa: CASTKGAQQYNEQFF

j_call: TRBJ1-3
clone_size: .
v_call: TRBV10-3
d_call: .
cdr3_nt: TGTGCCATCAATAATAGGGGTGCTGGAAACACCATATATTTT
cdr3_aa: CAINNRGAGNTIYF

j_call: TRBJ2-2
clone_size: .
v_call: TRBV5-4
d_call: TRBD1
cdr3_nt: TGTGCCAGCAGCCCGGGGACAGAGAACACCGGGGAGCTGTTTTTT
cdr3_aa: CASSPGTENTGELFF

j_call: TRBJ2-5
clone_size: .
v_call: TRBV28
d_call: .
cdr3_nt: TGTGCCAGCAGCTTGGGGGGGGCAGAGACCCAGTACTTC
cdr3_aa: CASSLGGAETQYF

j_call: TRBJ2-1
clone_size: .
v_call: TRBV13
d_call: .
cdr3_nt: TGTGCCAGCAGCTCGACGGGGGTAGGGTTTGATGAGCAGTTCTTC
cdr3_aa: CASSSTGVGFDEQFF

j_call: TRBJ2-7
clone_size: once
v_call: TRBV6-2/TRBV6-3
d_call: .
cdr3_nt: TGTGCCAGCAGTTATGGAGCGGGCCTCTCCTACGAGCAGTACTTC
cdr3_aa: CASSYGAGLSYEQYF

j_call: TRBJ2-3
clone_size: .
v_call: TRBV18
d_call: .
cdr3_nt: TGTGCCAGCTCACTCCAGGGTAGCACAGATACGCAGTATTTT
cdr3_aa: CASSLQGSTDTQYF

j_call: TRBJ2-3
clone_size: .
v_call: TRBV15
d_call: .
cdr3_nt: TGTGCCACCAGCAGAGGCGGGGGCACAGATACGCAGTATTTT
cdr3_aa: CATSRGGGTDTQYF

j_call: TRBJ1-2
clone_size: .
v_call: TRBV6-5
d_call: TRBD1
cdr3_nt: TGTGCCAGCCTCTGGGGCAGGGGGCTTCCCTATGGCTACACCTTC
cdr3_aa: CASLWGRGLPYGYTF

j_call: TRBJ1-2
clone_size: .
v_call: TRBV28
d_call: TRBD1
cdr3_nt: TGTGCCAGCAGGGGACAGGGAGGAAGCTATGGCTACACCTTC
cdr3_aa: CASRGQGGSYGYTF

j_call: TRBJ2-5
clone_size: .
v_call: TRBV6-5
d_call: TRBD1
cdr3_nt: TGTGCCAGCAGTACCGGGACAGGGCAAGAGACCCAGTACTTC
cdr3_aa: CASSTGTGQETQYF

j_call: TRBJ1-1
clone_size: .
v_call: TRBV4-2
d_call: .
cdr3_nt: TGTGCCAGCAGCCGAGAGGAAAGGGGCACTGAAGCTTTCTTT
cdr3_aa: CASSREERGTEAFF

j_call: TRBJ1-2
clone_size: .
v_call: TRBV28
d_call: TRBD1
cdr3_nt: TGTGCCAGCAGAATACAGGGGAACAGAAGGGCCTTCAGTGGCTACACCTTC
cdr3_aa: CASRIQGNRRAFSGYTF

j_call: TRBJ2-1
clone_size: .
v_call: TRBV27
d_call: TRBD2
cdr3_nt: TGTGCCAGCAGTCCATTAGTGGCCCAACCGGGGGGGCCGTATGAGCAGTTCTTC
cdr3_aa: CASSPLVAQPGGPYEQFF

j_call: TRBJ2-2
clone_size: .
v_call: TRBV6-1
d_call: TRBD2
cdr3_nt: TGTGCCAGCAGTTGGACTAGCGACACCGGGGAGCTGTTTTTT
cdr3_aa: CASSWTSDTGELFF

j_call: TRBJ1-5
clone_size: .
v_call: TRBV6-5
d_call: .
cdr3_nt: TGTGCCAGCAACCCCGGGAGGGGCGGCAATCAGCCCCAGCATTTT
cdr3_aa: CASNPGRGGNQPQHF